The 15 T cell receptor beta chains reported below all come from one sample, sequenced in a study of CD8 T cells in ankylosing spondylitis. Study-wide results and caveats: Within ankylosing spondylitis blood, a TCR beta motif made up of eight or nine highly homologous variants appeared to be characteristic.

Using its own MiXCR run on the 5' RACE reads, TCRdb lists one record per CDR3 protein. In the table there are some 840,000 distinct CDR3 sequences, about 12% of which are singletons. Their specific antigens are unknown. Specimen: blood, either unsorted or a sorted T cell fraction (not recorded which). Every receptor here comes from a male donor with ankylosing spondylitis.

At least ten counts were recorded for this clonotype. The gene calls are TRBV2 and TRBJ2-7; 12 positions match TRBD1. V was pared by 6 bases and J by 6 bases, with 6 bases of the junction left unmatched. The germline V gene encodes CDR1 SNHLY and CDR2 FYNNEI. This CDR3 spans 14 amino acids. CDR3 in amino acids: CASRRGTGGGEQYF. The CDR3 DNA reads as TGTGCCAGCAGACGTGGGACAGGGGGCGGCGAGCAGTACTTC.

In its sample, this clonotype was seen many times. Here the CDR3 reads CASSHGTGEEKLFF. The CDR3 nucleotides read TGTGCCAGCAGCCATGGGACAGGGGAGGAAAAACTGTTTTTT. The genes are TRBV7-2 and TRBJ1-4, with TRBD1 identical over 10 bases. Germline values: CDR1 SGHTA, CDR2 FQGNSA. V lost 5 bases, J lost 8 bases, and 5 bases stayed unmatched. This CDR3 has 14 residues.

With respect to this clonotype: This could be a read error, since a much larger clone is one nucleotide away. The V call is TRBV7-2, the J call TRBJ1-1; 7 bases match TRBD1. The V gene's germline CDR1 is SGHTA and CDR2 FQGNSA. The CDR3 runs 14 residues. In DNA, the CDR3 is TGTGCCAGCAGCTTTACAGGGGAGAACACTGGAGCTTTCTTT. Translating it yields CASSFTGENTGAFF.

This chain links TRBV5-5 with TRBJ2-7; D perhaps matches TRBD1 (6 bases). Per the germline V gene, CDR1 is SGHKS and CDR2 is YYEKEE (reference sequence). This CDR3 spans 13 amino acids. Deletions cut 3 bases from V and 8 bases from J, with 15 bases between. The CDR3 loop is CASSWNQGIKQYF. CDR3 nucleotides: TGTGCCAGCAGCTGGAACCAGGGGATCAAGCAGTACTTC.

This chain connects TRBV7-2 to TRBJ2-2, with D perhaps matching TRBD2 (5 bases). The CDR3 is made up of 15 amino acids. Trimming stripped 4 bases from V and 4 bases from J, with 13 bases between. The germline gives CDR1 SGHTA, CDR2 FQGNSA. CDR3 loop: CASSSWAGGTGELFF. The CDR3 DNA follows: TGTGCCAGCAGCTCGTGGGCAGGAGGCACCGGGGAGCTGTTTTTT.

In its sample, this clonotype was seen a few times. The chain uses TRBV4-2 and TRBJ2-1; 7 bases align to TRBD1. The trim removed 3 bases at V and 7 bases at J, leaving 12 bases unmatched. The length of the CDR3 is 16 residues. Germline V lookup: CDR1 LGHNA, CDR2 YNFKEQ. The CDR3 coding sequence is TGTGCCAGCAGCCATCAAGACAGGGTAATTTCGAATGAGCAGTTCTTC. It codes for CASSHQDRVISNEQFF.

Ten or more counts support this clonotype. The V gene is TRBV29-1, the J gene TRBJ2-1; the match to TRBD1 covers 11 bases. This CDR3 contains 12 residues. After removal of 6 bases from V and 15 bases from J, the junction contained 10 bases not matched to a gene. CDR1 is SQVTM, CDR2 ANQGSEA, per germline. The CDR3: CSVGPGQGALFF. CDR3 DNA: TGCAGCGTCGGTCCCGGACAGGGGGCCCTGTTCTTC.

The sample holds a few counts of this clonotype. V and J are TRBV11-2 and TRBJ2-1, with D maybe TRBD2 (5 bases). Trimming took off 5 bases at V and 0 bases at J, with 11 bases between the two ends. Per the germline V gene, CDR1 is SGHAT and CDR2 is FQNNGV. This CDR3 comprises 15 residues. The CDR3: CASSIASSSYNEQFF. CDR3 in DNA: TGTGCCAGCAGCATAGCGTCAAGCTCCTACAATGAGCAGTTCTTC.

The chain combines TRBV4-1 with TRBJ2-7; D is undetermined. Germline loops: CDR1 MGHRA, CDR2 YSYEKL. The CDR3 sequence is 13 residues long. Trimming pared 0 bases from V and 5 bases from J, leaving 8 bases between. This chain's CDR3 is CASSQDGRNEQYF. The DNA of the CDR3 is TGCGCCAGCAGCCAAGATGGGCGGAACGAGCAGTACTTC.

This clonotype was found a few times. The genes are TRBV5-6 and TRBJ2-1, with D maybe TRBD2 (5 bases). Germline CDR1 is SGHDT and CDR2 is YYEEEE. V gave up 2 bases and J gave up 7 bases, with 19 bases separating them. The CDR3 covers 16 residues. The chain's CDR3 is CASSLFIQRAGNEQFF. The CDR3 coding sequence is TGTGCCAGCAGCTTATTTATTCAGAGGGCCGGGAATGAGCAGTTCTTC.

This clonotype was found a few times. The CDR3 region is CASSFSGKWTEAFF. CDR3 DNA: TGTGCCAGCAGCTTTTCTGGGAAGTGGACTGAAGCTTTCTTT. The V call is TRBV5-4, the J call TRBJ1-1; no clear D gene. CDR3 size: 14 residues. V lost 2 bases and J 5 bases, leaving 13 bases between the germline ends. CDR1 and CDR2 from the germline V gene are SGHNT and YYREEE (reference sequence).

This clonotype was counted between two and nine times. The V call is TRBV6-1, the J call TRBJ2-7, with D possibly TRBD1 on 6 matching bases. Trimming took 5 bases from V and 6 from J, leaving 17 bases between them. In germline, CDR1 is MNHNS, CDR2 SASEGT. This CDR3 comprises 14 residues. The CDR3 nucleotides are TGTGCCAGCAGTCAGTTCTATCAGGGGACCGAGCAGTACTTC. This encodes CASSQFYQGTEQYF.

This clonotype was picked up many times. The V gene is TRBV29-1, the J gene TRBJ2-3, with D possibly called TRBD1 or TRBD2 (5 bases each). Germline loops: CDR1 SQVTM, CDR2 ANQGSEA. V dropped 3 bases and J dropped 2 bases, with 6 bases sitting between them. The CDR3 runs to 12 residues. The CDR3 nucleotides are TGCAGCGTTGAGGGGACCACAGATACGCAGTATTTT. Translation: CSVEGTTDTQYF.

This clonotype was counted at least ten times. V usage is TRBV6-1 and J usage is TRBJ2-7; D remains ambiguous. V lost 7 bases and J 3 bases, leaving 19 bases between the germline ends. Germline V CDR1 and CDR2: MNHNS, SASEGT. The length of the CDR3 is 15 residues. Written as DNA, the CDR3 is TGTGCCAGCAACTTATATGTAGGGTGGAACTACGAGCAGTACTTC. It codes for CASNLYVGWNYEQYF.

This clonotype was recorded a few times. Written as DNA, the CDR3 is TGTGCCAGCAGTCGACCGGGACAGCTTGGTCAGCCCCAGCATTTT. The encoded protein is CASSRPGQLGQPQHF. The chain carries TRBV6-2 or TRBV6-3 and TRBJ1-5; 7 nucleotides align to TRBD1. Trimming removed 5 bases from V and 6 bases from J; junction bases left unmatched: 10. Looked up from germline, CDR1 is MNHEY and CDR2 is SVGEGT. The CDR3 runs 15 residues.